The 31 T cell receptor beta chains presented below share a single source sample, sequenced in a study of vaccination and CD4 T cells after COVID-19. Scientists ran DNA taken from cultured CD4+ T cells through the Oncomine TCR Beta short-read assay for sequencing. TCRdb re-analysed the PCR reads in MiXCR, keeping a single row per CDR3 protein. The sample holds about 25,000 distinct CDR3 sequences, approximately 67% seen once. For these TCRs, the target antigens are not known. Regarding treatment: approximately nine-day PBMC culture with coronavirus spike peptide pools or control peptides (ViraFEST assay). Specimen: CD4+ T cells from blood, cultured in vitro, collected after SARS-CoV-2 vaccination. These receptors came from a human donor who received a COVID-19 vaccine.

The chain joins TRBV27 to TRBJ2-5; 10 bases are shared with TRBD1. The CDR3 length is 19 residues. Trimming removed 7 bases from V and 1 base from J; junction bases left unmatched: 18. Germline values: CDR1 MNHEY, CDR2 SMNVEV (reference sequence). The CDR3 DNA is TGTGCCAGCACGTCTCTCCTGACAGGGGGCGAGCCTTTCCAAGAGACCCAGTACTTC. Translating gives CASTSLLTGGEPFQETQYF.

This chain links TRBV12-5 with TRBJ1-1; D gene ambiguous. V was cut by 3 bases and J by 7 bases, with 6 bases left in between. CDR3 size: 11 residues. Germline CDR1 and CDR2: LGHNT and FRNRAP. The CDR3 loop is CASGFLSEAFF. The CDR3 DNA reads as TGTGCTAGTGGTTTCCTCAGTGAAGCTTTCTTT.

CDR3 DNA sequence: TGTGCCAGCAGCCCAAACACAGATACGCAGTATTTT. Amino acids: CASSPNTDTQYF. The V call is TRBV7-3, the J call TRBJ2-3; D gene unclear. The germline CDR1 and CDR2 sequences are SGHTA and FQGTGA. CDR3 size: 12 residues. The V gene lost 5 bases and the J gene lost 2 bases, with 5 bases spanning the gap.

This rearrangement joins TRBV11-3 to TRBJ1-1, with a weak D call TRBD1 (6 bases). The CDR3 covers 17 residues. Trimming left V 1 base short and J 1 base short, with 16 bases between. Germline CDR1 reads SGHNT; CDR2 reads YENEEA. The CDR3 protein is CASSLAGQFGGNTEAFF. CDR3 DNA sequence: TGTGCCAGCAGCTTAGCCGGACAGTTTGGAGGGAACACTGAAGCTTTCTTT.

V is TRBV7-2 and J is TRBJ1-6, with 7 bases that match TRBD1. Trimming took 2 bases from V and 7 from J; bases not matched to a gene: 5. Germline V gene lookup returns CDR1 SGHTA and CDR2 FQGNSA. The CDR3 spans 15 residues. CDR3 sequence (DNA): TGTGCCAGCAGCTTAATCGCAGGGGGAAATTCACCCCTCCACTTT. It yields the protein CASSLIAGGNSPLHF.

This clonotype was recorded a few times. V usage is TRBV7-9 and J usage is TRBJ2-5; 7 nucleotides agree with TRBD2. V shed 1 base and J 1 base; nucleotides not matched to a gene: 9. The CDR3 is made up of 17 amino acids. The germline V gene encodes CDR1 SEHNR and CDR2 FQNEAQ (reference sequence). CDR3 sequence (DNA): TGTGCCAGCAGCTTAGGACTAGCAAGACCCGCCCAAGAGACCCAGTACTTC. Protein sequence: CASSLGLARPAQETQYF.

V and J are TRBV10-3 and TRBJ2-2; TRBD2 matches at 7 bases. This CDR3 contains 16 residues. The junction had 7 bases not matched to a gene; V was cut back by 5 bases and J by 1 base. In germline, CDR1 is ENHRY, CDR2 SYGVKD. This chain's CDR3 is CAISTRAGMNTGELFF. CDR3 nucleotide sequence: TGTGCCATCAGTACCAGAGCGGGGATGAACACCGGGGAGCTGTTTTTT.

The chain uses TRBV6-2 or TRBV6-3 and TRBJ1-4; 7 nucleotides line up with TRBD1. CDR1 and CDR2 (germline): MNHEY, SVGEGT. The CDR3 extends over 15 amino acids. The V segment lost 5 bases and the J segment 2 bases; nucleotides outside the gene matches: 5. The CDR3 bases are TGTGCCAGCAGTACAACGACAGGGACTAATGAAAAACTGTTTTTT. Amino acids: CASSTTTGTNEKLFF.

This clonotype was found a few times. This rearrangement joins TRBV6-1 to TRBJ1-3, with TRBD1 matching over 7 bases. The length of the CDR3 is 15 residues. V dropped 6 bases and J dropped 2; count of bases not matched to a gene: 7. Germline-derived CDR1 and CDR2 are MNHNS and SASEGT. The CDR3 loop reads CASRINRGAGNTIYF. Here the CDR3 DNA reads TGTGCCAGCAGAATAAACAGGGGAGCTGGAAACACCATATATTTT.

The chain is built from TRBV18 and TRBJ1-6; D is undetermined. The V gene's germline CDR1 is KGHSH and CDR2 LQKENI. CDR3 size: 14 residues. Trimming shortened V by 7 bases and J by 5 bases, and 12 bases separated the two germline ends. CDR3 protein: CASFPDRDNSPLHF. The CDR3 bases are TGTGCCAGCTTTCCTGATCGGGATAATTCACCCCTCCACTTT.

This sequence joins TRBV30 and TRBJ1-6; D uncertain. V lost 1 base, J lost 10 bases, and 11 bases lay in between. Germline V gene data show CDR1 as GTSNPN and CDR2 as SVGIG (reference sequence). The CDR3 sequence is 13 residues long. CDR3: CAWSGFGLSPLHF. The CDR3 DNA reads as TGTGCCTGGAGTGGTTTCGGGTTGTCACCCCTCCACTTT.

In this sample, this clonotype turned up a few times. The chain's CDR3 is CASSWTGGRRYAGYTF. CDR3 coding DNA: TGCGCCAGCAGCTGGACGGGGGGGCGCAGGTATGCAGGCTACACCTTC. The chain is built from TRBV5-1 and TRBJ1-2, with D possibly TRBD1 on 6 matching bases. The CDR3 has 16 amino acids. Trimming pared 3 bases from V and 8 bases from J, leaving 23 bases between. CDR1 SGHRS and CDR2 YFSETQ come from the germline V gene.

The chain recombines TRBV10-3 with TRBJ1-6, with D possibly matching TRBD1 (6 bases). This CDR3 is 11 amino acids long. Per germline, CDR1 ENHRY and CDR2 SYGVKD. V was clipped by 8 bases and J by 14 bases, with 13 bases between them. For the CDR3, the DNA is TGTGCCATCGGCCAGGAGGGGGCCCTCCACTTT. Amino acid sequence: CAIGQEGALHF.

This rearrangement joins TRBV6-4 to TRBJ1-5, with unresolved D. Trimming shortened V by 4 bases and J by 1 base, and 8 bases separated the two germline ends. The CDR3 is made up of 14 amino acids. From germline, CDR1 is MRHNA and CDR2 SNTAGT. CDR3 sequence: CASSAGESNQPQHF. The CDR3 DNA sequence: TGTGCCAGCAGTGCTGGGGAAAGCAATCAGCCCCAGCATTTT.

The CDR3 sequence: CASSESRTGTTDTQYF. CDR3 DNA sequence: TGTGCCAGCAGTGAAAGCCGGACTGGCACCACAGATACGCAGTATTTT. The gene calls are TRBV25-1 and TRBJ2-3; tentatively, D is TRBD2 (5 bases). V shed 2 bases and J shed 2 bases, with 14 bases lying between them. Germline-derived CDR1 and CDR2 are MGHDK and SYGVNS. This CDR3 has 16 residues.

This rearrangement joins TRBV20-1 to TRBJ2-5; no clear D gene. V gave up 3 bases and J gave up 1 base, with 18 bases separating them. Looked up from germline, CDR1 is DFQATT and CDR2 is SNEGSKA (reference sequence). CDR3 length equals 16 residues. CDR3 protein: CSASPRSFPVQETQYF. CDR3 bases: TGCAGTGCTAGCCCCCGTTCGTTCCCCGTCCAAGAGACCCAGTACTTC.

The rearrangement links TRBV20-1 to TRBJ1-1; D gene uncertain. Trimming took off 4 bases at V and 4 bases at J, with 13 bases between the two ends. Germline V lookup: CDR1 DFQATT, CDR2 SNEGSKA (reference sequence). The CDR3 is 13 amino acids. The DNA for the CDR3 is TGCAGTGCTATGTGGGATCGTGGCACTGAAGCTTTCTTT. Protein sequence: CSAMWDRGTEAFF.

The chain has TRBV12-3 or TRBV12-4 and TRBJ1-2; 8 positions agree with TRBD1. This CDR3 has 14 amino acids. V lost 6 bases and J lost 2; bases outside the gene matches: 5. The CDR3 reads CASRDGQGNYGYTF. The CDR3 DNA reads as TGTGCCAGCAGGGACGGACAGGGAAACTATGGCTACACCTTC.

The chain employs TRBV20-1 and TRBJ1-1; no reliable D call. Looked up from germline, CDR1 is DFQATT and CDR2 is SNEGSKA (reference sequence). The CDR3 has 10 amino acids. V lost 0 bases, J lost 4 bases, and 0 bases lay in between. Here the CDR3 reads CSARDTEAFF. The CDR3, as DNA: TGCAGTGCTAGAGACACTGAAGCTTTCTTT.

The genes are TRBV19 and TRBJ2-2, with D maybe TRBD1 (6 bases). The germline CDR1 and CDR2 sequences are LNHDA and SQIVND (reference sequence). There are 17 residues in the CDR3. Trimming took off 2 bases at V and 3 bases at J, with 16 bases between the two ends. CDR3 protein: CASSIRLGAGDTGELFF. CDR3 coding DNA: TGTGCCAGTAGTATAAGATTAGGGGCAGGGGACACCGGGGAGCTGTTTTTT.

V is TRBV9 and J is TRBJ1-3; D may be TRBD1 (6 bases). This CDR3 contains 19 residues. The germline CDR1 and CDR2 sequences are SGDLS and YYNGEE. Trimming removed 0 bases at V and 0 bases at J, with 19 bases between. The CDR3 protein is CASSVAGHSTTTSGNTIYF. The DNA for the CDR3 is TGTGCCAGCAGCGTAGCGGGACACAGCACTACAACCTCTGGAAACACCATATATTTT.

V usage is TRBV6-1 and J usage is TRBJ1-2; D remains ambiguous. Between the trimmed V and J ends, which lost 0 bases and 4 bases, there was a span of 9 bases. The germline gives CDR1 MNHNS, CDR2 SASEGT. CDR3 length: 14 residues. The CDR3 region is CASSEAGGFYGYTF. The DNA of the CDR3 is TGTGCCAGCAGTGAAGCGGGCGGGTTCTATGGCTACACCTTC.

The CDR3 DNA follows: TGTGCCAGCACCAGCAACTATGGCTACACCTTC. The encoded protein is CASTSNYGYTF. The chain links TRBV7-2 to TRBJ1-2, with D unresolved. This CDR3 spans 11 amino acids. V was cut by 7 bases and J by 2 bases, with 5 bases left in between. Germline V gene sequence: CDR1 SGHTA, CDR2 FQGNSA. Supplemented by reference TRBV7-2 and TRBJ1-2, the full variable domain reads GAGVSQSPSNKVTEKGKDVELRCDPISGHTALYWYRQSLGQGLEFLIYFQGNSAPDKSGLPSDRFSAERTGGSVSTLTIQRTQQEDSAVYLCASTSNYGYTFGSGTRLTVV.

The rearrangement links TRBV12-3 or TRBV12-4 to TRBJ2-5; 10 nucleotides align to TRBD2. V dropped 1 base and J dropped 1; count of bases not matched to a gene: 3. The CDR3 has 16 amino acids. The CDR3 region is CASSLGLAGAQETQYF. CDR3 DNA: TGTGCCAGCAGTTTAGGGCTAGCGGGGGCCCAAGAGACCCAGTACTTC.

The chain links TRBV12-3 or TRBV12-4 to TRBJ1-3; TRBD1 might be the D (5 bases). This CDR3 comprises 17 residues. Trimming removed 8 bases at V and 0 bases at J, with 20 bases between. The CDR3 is CASYATDTFLSGNTIYF. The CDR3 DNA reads TGTGCCAGCTATGCGACAGACACTTTCCTCTCTGGAAACACCATATATTTT.

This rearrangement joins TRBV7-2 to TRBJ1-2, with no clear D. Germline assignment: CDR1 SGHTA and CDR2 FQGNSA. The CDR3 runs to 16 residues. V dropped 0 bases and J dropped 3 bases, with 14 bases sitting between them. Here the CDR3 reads CASSLAKTSTHYGYTF. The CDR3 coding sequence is TGTGCCAGCAGCTTAGCGAAAACCTCAACTCACTATGGCTACACCTTC.

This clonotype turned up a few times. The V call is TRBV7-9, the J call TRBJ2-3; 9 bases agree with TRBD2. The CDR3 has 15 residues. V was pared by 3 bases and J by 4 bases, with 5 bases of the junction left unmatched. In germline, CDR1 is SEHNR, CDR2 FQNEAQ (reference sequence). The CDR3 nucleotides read TGTGCCAGCAGCTTGGCGGGGGGGGGGTCAGATACGCAGTATTTT. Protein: CASSLAGGGSDTQYF.

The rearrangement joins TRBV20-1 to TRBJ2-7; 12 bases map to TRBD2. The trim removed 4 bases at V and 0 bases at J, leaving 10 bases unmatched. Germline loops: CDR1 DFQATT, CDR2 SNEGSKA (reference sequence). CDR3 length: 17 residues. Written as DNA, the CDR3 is TGCAGTGCTAAACGACTAGCGGGGGCCCTGAGCTCCTACGAGCAGTACTTC. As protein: CSAKRLAGALSSYEQYF.

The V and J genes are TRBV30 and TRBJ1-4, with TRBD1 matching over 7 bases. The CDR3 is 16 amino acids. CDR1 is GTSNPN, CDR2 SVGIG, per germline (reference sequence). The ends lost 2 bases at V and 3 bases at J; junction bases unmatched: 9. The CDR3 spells CAWSYGQVMANEKLFF. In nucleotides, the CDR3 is TGTGCCTGGAGTTACGGACAGGTTATGGCTAATGAAAAACTGTTTTTT.

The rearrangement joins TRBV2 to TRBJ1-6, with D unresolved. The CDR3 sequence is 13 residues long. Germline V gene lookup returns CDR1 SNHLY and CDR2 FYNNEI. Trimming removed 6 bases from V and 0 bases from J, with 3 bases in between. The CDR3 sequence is CASRSSYNSPLHF. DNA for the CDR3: TGTGCCAGCAGGAGCTCCTATAATTCACCCCTCCACTTT.

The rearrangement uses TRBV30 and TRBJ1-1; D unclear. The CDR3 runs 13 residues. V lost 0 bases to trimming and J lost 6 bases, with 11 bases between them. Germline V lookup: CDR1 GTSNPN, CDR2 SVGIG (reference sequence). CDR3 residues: CAWSVRRASEAFF. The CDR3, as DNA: TGTGCCTGGAGTGTACGCAGAGCCTCTGAAGCTTTCTTT.